These 6 T cell receptor beta chains came from one sample sequenced in a study of T cell responses to AZD1222 COVID-19 vaccine. TCRdb's copy holds only in-frame clones and misses some; the assay was immunoSEQ multiplex PCR. The table records under 150,000 clones, roughly 91% of them present only once. The sequencing used peripheral blood, collected on day 0 of AZD1222 vaccination. These receptors were obtained from an adult in good health.

The J gene is TRBJ1-1, the V gene TRBV12-3 or TRBV12-4; the D is unclear. The CDR3 is made up of 12 amino acids. V gave up 7 bases and J gave up 3 bases, with 9 bases separating them. CDR3 protein: CASNAQDTEAFF. The CDR3 DNA follows: TGTGCCAGCAATGCACAAGACACTGAAGCTTTCTTT.

This chain connects TRBV10-3 to TRBJ2-7, with 10 bases matching TRBD2. The germline V gene has CDR1 ENHRY and CDR2 SYGVKD. V gave up 6 bases and J gave up 5 bases; unmatched junction bases: 10. The CDR3 runs to 15 residues. The CDR3 DNA follows: TGTGCCATCAGCTACCTAGCGGGAGTTGAAAACGAGCAGTACTTC. It specifies CAISYLAGVENEQYF.

This clone is a singleton in its sample. The chain links TRBV10-3 to TRBJ2-7; 12 bases are a match to TRBD1. Germline CDR1 and CDR2: ENHRY and SYGVKD. V dropped 0 bases and J dropped 7; count of bases not matched to a gene: 10. The CDR3 contains 17 residues. The CDR3 is CAISESQPGQGAGEQYF. The CDR3 DNA is TGTGCCATCAGTGAGTCCCAACCGGGACAGGGGGCGGGTGAGCAGTACTTC.

The genes are TRBV6-6 and TRBJ1-4; TRBD1 is a possible D gene (5 bases). V was shortened by 6 bases and J by 7 bases, with 18 bases between the two germline ends. The CDR3 is 15 amino acids. Germline V gene lookup returns CDR1 MNHNY and CDR2 SVGAGI (reference sequence). CDR3: CASSQMGGETEKLFF. CDR3 nucleotides: TGTGCCAGCAGCCAAATGGGGGGTGAGACTGAAAAACTGTTTTTT.

This clone has only one observation. V and J are TRBV20-1 and TRBJ1-1; TRBD1 is a possible D gene (6 bases). Between the trimmed V and J ends, which lost 3 bases and 3 bases, there was a span of 11 bases. Germline lookup yields CDR1 DFQATT and CDR2 SNEGSKA (reference sequence). This CDR3 is 13 amino acids long. The CDR3 DNA sequence: TGCAGTGCTAGTCTGCCAGGGGACACTGAAGCTTTCTTT. Translated, it gives CSASLPGDTEAFF.

The CDR3 loop reads CASSLGPDRYEQYF. CDR3 in DNA: TGTGCCAGCAGCTTGGGACCGGACAGGTACGAGCAGTACTTC. The V and J genes are TRBV5-5 and TRBJ2-7; 7 positions agree with TRBD1. Germline CDR1 reads SGHKS; CDR2 reads YYEKEE (reference sequence). CDR3 length: 14 amino acids. V was clipped by 0 bases and J by 4 bases; unmatched bases: 4.